This TCR beta chain was sequenced during a study of cytomegalovirus exposure and HLA in healthy donors. Study-level background: The same platform as the roughly 630 first-cohort repertoires was used for the 90 to 150 validation repertoires, a later analysis reported. General study results and limits: In vitro work confirmed that a few CMV-associated chains recognize CMV antigens. Reports indicated that the classifier achieved high specificity and sensitivity in diagnosing cytomegalovirus status. Cytomegalovirus-associated TCR beta chains were listed, numbering under 200.

Notes on this clone: The antigen is not known.

Germline-derived CDR1 and CDR2 are MDHEN and SYDVKM. Trimming removed 6 bases at V and 5 bases at J, with 13 bases between. The CDR3 covers 13 residues. The data were produced by immunoSEQ multiplex PCR, yet TCRdb's version contains in-frame clones alone and is incomplete. The table includes roughly 120,000 clones, around 94% detected once. This clonotype originated in a woman under 30 in good health and CMV-seronegative. The sample comprised PBMCs. The chain carries TRBV28 and TRBJ1-1; D is unresolved. The DNA of the CDR3 is TGTGCCAGCAGGGCCCCAGTAAGAACTGAAGCTTTCTTT. This sequence encodes CASRAPVRTEAFF.